The T cell receptor (beta chain) under discussion was sequenced for a study of shared clonotypes between healthy human individuals. Looking at the study overall: With ages of 18 to 49, the donors were a couple of women and three men. Study-level points and caveats: A few donors had 4% to 5% of their naive CD4 clonotypes in common.

The V end lost 0 bases, the J end lost 5 bases, and 14 bases lay between the germline ends. The germline V gene encodes CDR1 SGHTS and CDR2 YDEGEE. The CDR3 is made up of 15 amino acids. This clone was detected only a few times. The antigen is undetermined. Clones were read by immunoSEQ multiplex PCR, and TCRdb kept only the in-frame ones, dropping some. This table has 2 million to 3 million clones, roughly 93% appearing once. Healthy HIV-negative adults with no recent acute infections or vaccinations were recruited as donors. The chain joins TRBV5-8 to TRBJ1-1, with a possible D match to TRBD1 (5 bases). Sequencing input: naive CD4+ T cells from PBMCs. The subset denotes: CD45RA+ positively selected. The TCR comes from a man aged 18-30 years in good health. Some clones in this sample may be carry-over from other donors' samples. The CDR3 bases are TGTGCCAGCAGCTTGGCCTGGGGCGGAAGGACTGAAGCTTTCTTT. Translating it yields CASSLAWGGRTEAFF.